The 2 T cell receptor beta chains listed next were all sequenced from one sample in a study of cytomegalovirus exposure and HLA in healthy donors. PCR was performed using 60 Vbeta and 13 Jbeta primers. Repertoires were generated with immunoSEQ multiplex PCR, while TCRdb's copy carries only in-frame clones and drops some. The profile shows around 190,000 clones, 75% to 90% of them singletons. The sequenced sample consisted of PBMCs. The receptors here all came from a woman in her twenties or thirties in good health and CMV-seronegative.

The rearrangement joins TRBV9 to TRBJ1-5; D perhaps matches TRBD1 (5 bases). Germline loops: CDR1 SGDLS, CDR2 YYNGEE. Trimming removed 0 bases from V and 7 bases from J, with 11 bases in between. CDR3 size: 14 residues. Written as DNA, the CDR3 is TGTGCCAGCAGCGTAGGCAGGGAGGGCCAGCCCCAGCATTTT. This sequence encodes CASSVGREGQPQHF. The full variable domain, rest sourced from reference TRBV9 and TRBJ1-5, is DSGVTQTPKHLITATGQRVTLRCSPRSGDLSVYWYQQSLDQGLQFLIQYYNGEERAKGNILERFSAQQFPDLHSELNLSSLELGDSALYFCASSVGREGQPQHFGDGTRLSIL.

The chain is built from TRBV6-5 and TRBJ2-7; TRBD1 agrees at 9 bases. The CDR3 runs to 13 residues. Germline CDR1 MNHEY, CDR2 SVGAGI. Trimming at V came to 6 bases and at J to 5 bases, leaving 5 bases not matched to a gene. CDR3 nucleotide sequence: TGTGCCAGCAGGGGGACAGGGATCCACGAGCAGTACTTC. Its protein product is CASRGTGIHEQYF.